The 7 T cell receptor beta chains given below trace back to one sample, sequenced in a study of a mutant IDH1 vaccine in newly diagnosed glioma (dated by TCRdb to the early 2020s). In light of the paper, this sample's time point label describes: baseline, week 1 (first vaccination visit). Taken with the paper, the label for treatment or condition translates to: pre-vaccination baseline after standard-of-care therapy. The library was built by means of the immunoSEQ multiplex PCR assay. TCRdb took this table from immuneACCESS and kept in-frame rearrangements with V and J called. Such tables lack part of the clones; where checked against another copy, unresolved V genes explain under half of the gap, and the rest is unexplained. A total of approximately 67,000 clones appear in this sample, about 83% of them only once. Jointly, the top ten make up roughly 4.4% of the sample. Specimen: peripheral blood mononuclear cells (PBMCs), collected from a glioma patient treated with radiotherapy, temozolomide or both. These receptors were collected from a woman aged 18 to 35 with glioma. Some clones in this sample may be carry-over from other donors' samples.

The chain combines TRBV4-1 with TRBJ1-1; no definite D call. V lost 0 bases and J 6 bases, leaving 11 bases between the germline ends. CDR3 size: 14 residues. Germline values: CDR1 MGHRA, CDR2 YSYEKL. This CDR3 is CASSQESLRAEAFF. The DNA for the CDR3 is TGCGCCAGCAGCCAAGAAAGCTTGCGTGCTGAAGCTTTCTTT.

The chain has TRBV4-3 and TRBJ1-2, with D possibly matching TRBD1 (6 bases). Germline V gene lookup returns CDR1 LGHNA and CDR2 YSLEER. The V and J ends lost 3 bases and 6 bases respectively, with 17 bases between them. The CDR3 extends over 15 amino acids. CDR3 loop: CASSQGPQGGNGYTF. The DNA for the CDR3 is TGCGCCAGCAGCCAGGGACCACAGGGAGGTAATGGCTACACCTTC.

The genes are TRBV11-2 and TRBJ1-2, with 9 bases fitting TRBD1. The CDR3 length is 16 residues. The trim removed 5 bases at V and 4 bases at J, leaving 11 bases unmatched. Germline V gene data show CDR1 as SGHAT and CDR2 as FQNNGV. The CDR3 reads CASSTPGTGFRYGYTF. The CDR3 region has the DNA TGTGCCAGCAGCACTCCCGGGACAGGGTTTCGCTATGGCTACACCTTC.

The table lists this clone with a count of one. The rearrangement links TRBV6-6 to TRBJ2-7; 8 nucleotides agree with TRBD2. The length of the CDR3 is 13 residues. CDR1 is MNHNY and CDR2 is SVGAGI in the germline V gene (reference sequence). V shed 7 bases and J 4 bases; nucleotides not matched to a gene: 6. CDR3 amino acids: CASTSSGGYEQYF. The CDR3 region has the DNA TGTGCCAGCACCAGCAGCGGGGGTTACGAGCAGTACTTC.

This chain uses TRBV27 with TRBJ2-7; the D is unclear. In germline, CDR1 is MNHEY, CDR2 SMNVEV (reference sequence). Trimming shortened V by 5 bases and J by 5 bases, and 16 bases separated the two germline ends. The CDR3 contains 14 residues. For the CDR3, the DNA is TGTGCCAGCAGTAACCGGGTACCGCCCCACGAGCAGTACTTC. Protein: CASSNRVPPHEQYF.

The chain links TRBV6-5 to TRBJ2-6; D might be TRBD1 (6 bases). The V gene's germline CDR1 is MNHEY and CDR2 SVGAGI. There are 15 residues in the CDR3. V shed 5 bases and J shed 4 bases, with 12 bases lying between them. CDR3 loop: CASSPRGSGANVLTF. For the CDR3, the DNA is TGTGCCAGCAGTCCCAGGGGTTCCGGGGCCAACGTCCTGACTTTC.

V gene TRBV4-1 combines with J gene TRBJ2-5; D gene uncertain. Per germline, CDR1 MGHRA and CDR2 YSYEKL. Between the trimmed V and J ends, which lost 1 base and 5 bases, there was a span of 8 bases. This CDR3 has 13 residues. The CDR3 sequence: CASSQGPLETQYF. CDR3 DNA sequence: TGCGCCAGCAGCCAAGGGCCTCTCGAGACCCAGTACTTC.